The sequence of this T cell receptor beta chain was determined in a study of T cell responses to AZD1222 COVID-19 vaccine. Study-wide findings and caveats: Repertoires were obtained solely post-peak T cell response. In the spike-specific TCR repertoire, nearly half reportedly target unmutated variant regions. There were vaccine-associated CD4 TCRs across spike, dominant at 160-218 and 743-854. Donor demographics were predominantly white British with a female majority; clonal diversity may be underestimated.

To note about this clone: Its antigen remains unidentified.

The method was immunoSEQ multiplex PCR; TCRdb's version includes in-frame clones alone and lacks a portion of them. The profile shows about 120,000 clones, approximately 85% of them singletons. This TCR was sampled from an adult in good health. The sequenced sample was peripheral blood, obtained on day 0 of AZD1222 vaccination.

Written as DNA, the CDR3 is TGTGCCTGGAGAACGCCTAGCGGGGGCCGGGAGACCCAGTACTTC. As protein: CAWRTPSGGRETQYF. The chain is built from TRBV30 and TRBJ2-5, with 10 bases identical to TRBD2. CDR3 length: 15 amino acids. V trimming: 3 bases; J trimming: 5 bases; junction bases outside the gene matches: 9. Germline CDR1 GTSNPN, CDR2 SVGIG (reference sequence).